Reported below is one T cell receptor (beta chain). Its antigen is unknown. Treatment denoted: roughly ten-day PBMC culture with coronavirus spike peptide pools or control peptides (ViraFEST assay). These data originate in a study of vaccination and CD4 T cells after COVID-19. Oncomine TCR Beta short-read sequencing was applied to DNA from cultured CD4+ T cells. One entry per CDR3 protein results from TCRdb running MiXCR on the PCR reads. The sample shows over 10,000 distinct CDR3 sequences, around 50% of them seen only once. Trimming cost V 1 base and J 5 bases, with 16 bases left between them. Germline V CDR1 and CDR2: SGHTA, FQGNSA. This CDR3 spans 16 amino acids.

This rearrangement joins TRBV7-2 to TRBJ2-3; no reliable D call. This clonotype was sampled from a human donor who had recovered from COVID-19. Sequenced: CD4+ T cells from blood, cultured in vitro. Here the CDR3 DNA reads TGTGCCAGCAGCTTAGGTCCTAGTTTGTTTGAAGATACGCAGTATTTT. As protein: CASSLGPSLFEDTQYF.